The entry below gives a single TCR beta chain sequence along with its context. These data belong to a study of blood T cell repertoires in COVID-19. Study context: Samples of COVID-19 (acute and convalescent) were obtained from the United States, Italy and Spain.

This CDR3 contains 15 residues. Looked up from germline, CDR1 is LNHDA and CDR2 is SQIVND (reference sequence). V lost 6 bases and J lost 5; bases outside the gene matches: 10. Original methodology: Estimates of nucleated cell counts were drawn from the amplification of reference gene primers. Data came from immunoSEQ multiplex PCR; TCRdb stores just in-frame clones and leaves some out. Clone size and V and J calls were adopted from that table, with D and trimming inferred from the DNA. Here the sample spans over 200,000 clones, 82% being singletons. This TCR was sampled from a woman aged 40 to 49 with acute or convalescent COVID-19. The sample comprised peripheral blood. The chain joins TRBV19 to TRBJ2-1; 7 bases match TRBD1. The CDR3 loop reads CASRVGTGAHNEQFF. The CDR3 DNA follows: TGTGCCAGTAGAGTGGGAACAGGGGCCCACAATGAGCAGTTCTTC.